This record covers a single T cell receptor (beta chain). CDR1 is SGHNT and CDR2 is YENEEA in the germline V gene. This CDR3 spans 16 amino acids. Between the trimmed V and J ends, which lost 2 bases and 2 bases, there was a span of 13 bases. The data originate from a study of early T cells in non-severe SARS-CoV-2 infection. The TCR library protocol attached unique molecular identifiers to the individual cDNA molecules. MiXCR was run by TCRdb on the 5' RACE reads, yielding one entry per CDR3 protein. The profile shows about 76,000 distinct CDR3 sequences, approximately 10% of them singletons. This clonotype was sampled from an adult who was a healthcare worker with PCR-confirmed SARS-CoV-2 infection or an uninfected control (not recorded which). Source material: whole blood. The chain couples TRBV11-3 to TRBJ2-1; D may be TRBD1 or TRBD2 (5 bases each). CDR3 protein: CASSLRNGATYNEQFF. CDR3 DNA: TGTGCCAGCAGCTTAAGGAACGGGGCCACCTACAATGAGCAGTTCTTC.